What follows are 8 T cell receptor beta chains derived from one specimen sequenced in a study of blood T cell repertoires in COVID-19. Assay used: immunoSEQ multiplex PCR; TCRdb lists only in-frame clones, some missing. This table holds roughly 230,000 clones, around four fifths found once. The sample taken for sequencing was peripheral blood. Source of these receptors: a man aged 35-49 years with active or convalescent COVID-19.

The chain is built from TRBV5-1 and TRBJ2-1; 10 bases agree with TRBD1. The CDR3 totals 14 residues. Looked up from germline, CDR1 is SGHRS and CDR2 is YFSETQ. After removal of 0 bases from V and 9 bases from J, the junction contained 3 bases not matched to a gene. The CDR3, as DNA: TGCGCCAGCAGCTTGGGGGACAGGGGAACTGAGCAGTTCTTC. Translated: CASSLGDRGTEQFF.

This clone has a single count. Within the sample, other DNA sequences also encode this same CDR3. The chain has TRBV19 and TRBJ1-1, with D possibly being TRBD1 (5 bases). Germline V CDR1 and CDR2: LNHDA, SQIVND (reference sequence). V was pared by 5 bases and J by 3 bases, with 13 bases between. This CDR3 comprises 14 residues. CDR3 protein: CASSPQGGDTEAFF. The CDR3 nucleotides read TGTGCCAGTAGTCCTCAGGGAGGGGACACTGAAGCTTTCTTT.

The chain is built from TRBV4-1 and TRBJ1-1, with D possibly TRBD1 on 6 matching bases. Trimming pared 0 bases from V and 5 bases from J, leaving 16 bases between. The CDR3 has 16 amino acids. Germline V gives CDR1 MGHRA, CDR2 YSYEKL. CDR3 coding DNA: TGCGCCAGCAGCCAAGATTGGGGGGGGCGGCGGACTGAAGCTTTCTTT. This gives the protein CASSQDWGGRRTEAFF.

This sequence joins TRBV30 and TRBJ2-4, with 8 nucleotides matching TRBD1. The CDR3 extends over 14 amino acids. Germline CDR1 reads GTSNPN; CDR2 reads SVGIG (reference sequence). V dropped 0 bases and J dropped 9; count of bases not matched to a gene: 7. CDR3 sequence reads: CAWSVPGGKGIQYF. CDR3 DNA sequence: TGTGCCTGGAGTGTTCCAGGGGGCAAAGGCATTCAGTACTTC. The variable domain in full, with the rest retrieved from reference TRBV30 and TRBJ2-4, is SQTIHQWPATLVQPVGSPLSLECTVEGTSNPNLYWYRQAAGRGLQLLFYSVGIGQISSEVPQNLSASRPQDRQFILSSKKLLLSDSGFYLCAWSVPGGKGIQYFGAGTRLSVL.

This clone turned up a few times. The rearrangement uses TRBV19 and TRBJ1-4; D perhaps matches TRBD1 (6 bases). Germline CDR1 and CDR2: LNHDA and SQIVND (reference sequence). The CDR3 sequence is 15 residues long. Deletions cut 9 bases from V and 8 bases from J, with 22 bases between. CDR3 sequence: CASLSLQGQREKLFF. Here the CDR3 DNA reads TGTGCCAGCCTTAGCCTCCAGGGGCAGCGGGAAAAACTGTTTTTT.

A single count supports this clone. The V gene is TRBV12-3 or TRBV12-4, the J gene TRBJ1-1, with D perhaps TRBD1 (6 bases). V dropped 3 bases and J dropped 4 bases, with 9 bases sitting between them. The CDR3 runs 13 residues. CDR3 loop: CASSLGAGTEAFF. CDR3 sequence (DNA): TGTGCCAGCAGTTTGGGGGCGGGCACTGAAGCTTTCTTT.

The CDR3 nucleotides are TGCAGCGTCAGCCGCGCGAGGGCCGCTTTGAACACTGAAGCTTTCTTT. It encodes CSVSRARAALNTEAFF. The V gene is TRBV29-1, the J gene TRBJ1-1; D gene ambiguous. The CDR3 has 16 residues. V lost 6 bases, J lost 0 bases, and 20 bases lay in between. Germline CDR1 SQVTM, CDR2 ANQGSEA.

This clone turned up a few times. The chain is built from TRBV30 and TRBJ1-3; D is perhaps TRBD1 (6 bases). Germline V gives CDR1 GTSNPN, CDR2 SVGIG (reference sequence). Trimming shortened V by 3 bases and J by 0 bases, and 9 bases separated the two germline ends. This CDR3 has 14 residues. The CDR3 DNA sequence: TGTGCCTGGAGGGGGGCCAGCTCTGGAAACACCATATATTTT. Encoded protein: CAWRGASSGNTIYF.